One T cell receptor (beta chain) is described in this entry. This sample is drawn from a study of shared clonotypes between healthy human individuals. Study-wide background: Plates per donor: three CD4 naive, three CD4 memory, two CD8 naive, one CD8 memory.

Clones were read by immunoSEQ multiplex PCR, and TCRdb kept only the in-frame ones, dropping some. The data contain roughly 850,000 clones, about 97% of them singletons. Germline V gene data show CDR1 as SQVTM and CDR2 as ANQGSEA. The V gene lost 6 bases and the J gene lost 5 bases, with 27 bases spanning the gap. The CDR3 consists of 17 residues. Positive CCR7 selection of CD45RO-negative cells yielded the naive CD8 cells, and terminally differentiated effector memory CD45RA+ cells were excluded. The V and J genes are TRBV29-1 and TRBJ2-3; no reliable D call. This clonotype was sampled from a young man in good health. Material: naive CD8+ T cells sorted from blood. The CDR3 DNA reads as TGCAGCGTCACCCTGGCCGTCGGGCGGAACAGAGGAGATACGCAGTATTTT. As protein: CSVTLAVGRNRGDTQYF.